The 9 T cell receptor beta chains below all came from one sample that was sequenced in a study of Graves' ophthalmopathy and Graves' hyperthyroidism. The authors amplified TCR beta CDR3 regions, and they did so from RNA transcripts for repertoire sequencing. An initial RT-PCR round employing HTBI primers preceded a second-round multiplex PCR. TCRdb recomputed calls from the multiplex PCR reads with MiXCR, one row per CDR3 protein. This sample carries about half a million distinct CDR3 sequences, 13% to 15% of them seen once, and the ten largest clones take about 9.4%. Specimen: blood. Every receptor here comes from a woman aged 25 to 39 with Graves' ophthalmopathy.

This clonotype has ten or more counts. The CDR3 loop is CASVRASSYEQYF. The CDR3 bases are TGTGCCAGCGTCAGGGCGAGCTCCTACGAGCAGTACTTC. The rearrangement links TRBV6-1 to TRBJ2-7; maybe TRBD1 (5 bases). The length of the CDR3 is 13 residues. Per germline, CDR1 MNHNS and CDR2 SASEGT. V lost 8 bases to trimming and J lost 0 bases, with 11 bases between them.

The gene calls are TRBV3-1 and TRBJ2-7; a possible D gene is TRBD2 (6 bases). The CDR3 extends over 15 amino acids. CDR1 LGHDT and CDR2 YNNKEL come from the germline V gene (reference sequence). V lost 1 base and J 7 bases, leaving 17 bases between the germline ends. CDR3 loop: CASSQVLGLLGEQYF. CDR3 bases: TGTGCCAGCAGCCAAGTCCTGGGACTTCTCGGGGAGCAGTACTTC.

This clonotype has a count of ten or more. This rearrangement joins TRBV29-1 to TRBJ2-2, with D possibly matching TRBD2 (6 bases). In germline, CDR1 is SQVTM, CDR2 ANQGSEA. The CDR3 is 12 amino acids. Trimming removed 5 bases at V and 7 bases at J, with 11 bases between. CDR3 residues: CSVRGIRGELFF. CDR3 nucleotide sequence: TGCAGCGTTCGGGGGATTCGCGGGGAGCTGTTTTTT.

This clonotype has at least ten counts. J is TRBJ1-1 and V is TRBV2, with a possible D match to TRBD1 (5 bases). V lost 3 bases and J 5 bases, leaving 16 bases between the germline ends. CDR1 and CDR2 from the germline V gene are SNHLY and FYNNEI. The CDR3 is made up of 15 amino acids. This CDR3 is CASSDGAGSGTEAFF. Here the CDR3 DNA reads TGTGCCAGCAGTGATGGGGCAGGATCGGGAACTGAAGCTTTCTTT.

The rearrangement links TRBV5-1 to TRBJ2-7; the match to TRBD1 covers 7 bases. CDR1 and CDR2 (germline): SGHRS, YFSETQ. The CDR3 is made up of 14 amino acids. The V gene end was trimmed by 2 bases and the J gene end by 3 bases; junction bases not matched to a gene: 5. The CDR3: CASSFEGGRYEQYF. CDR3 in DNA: TGCGCCAGCAGCTTCGAAGGGGGCCGCTACGAGCAGTACTTC.

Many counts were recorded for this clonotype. CDR3 bases: TGTGCCAGCTCTGCCAGGGGAGGGACCCACCAAGAGACCCAGTACTTC. It encodes CASSARGGTHQETQYF. This chain uses TRBV18 with TRBJ2-5, with D possibly being TRBD2 (7 bases). The CDR3 length is 16 residues. The V end was cut by 6 bases, the J end by 0 bases, with 17 bases between. The V gene's germline CDR1 is KGHSH and CDR2 LQKENI.

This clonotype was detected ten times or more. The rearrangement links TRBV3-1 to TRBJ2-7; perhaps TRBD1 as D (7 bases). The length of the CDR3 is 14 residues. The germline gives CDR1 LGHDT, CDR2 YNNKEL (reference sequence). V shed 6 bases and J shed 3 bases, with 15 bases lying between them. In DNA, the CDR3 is TGTGCCAGCAGTCGGACAGGAGGGATCTACGAGCAGTACTTC. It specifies CASSRTGGIYEQYF.

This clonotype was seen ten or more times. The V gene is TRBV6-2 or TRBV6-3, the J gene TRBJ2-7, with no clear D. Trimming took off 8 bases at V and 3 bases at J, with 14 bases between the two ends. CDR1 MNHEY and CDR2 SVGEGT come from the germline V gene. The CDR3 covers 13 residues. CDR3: CASPGRPNYEQYF. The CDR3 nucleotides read TGTGCCAGCCCGGGTCGGCCAAACTACGAGCAGTACTTC.

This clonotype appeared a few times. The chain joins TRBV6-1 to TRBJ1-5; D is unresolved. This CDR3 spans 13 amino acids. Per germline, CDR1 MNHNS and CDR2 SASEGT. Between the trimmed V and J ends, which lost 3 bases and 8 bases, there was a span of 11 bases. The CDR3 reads CASSDGPHEPQHF. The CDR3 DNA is TGTGCCAGCAGTGACGGTCCGCACGAGCCCCAGCATTTT.